This is a list of T cell receptor beta chains from one sample in a study of blood T cells in healthy people across ages. TCRdb re-called the 5' RACE reads with MiXCR, one entry per CDR3 protein. This sample carries around 990,000 distinct CDR3 sequences, approximately 26% of them seen once, and the ten largest clones take approximately 0.79%. These data were likewise used in another study, on T cells of mothers and their children.

The specimen sequenced was blood. The origin of the receptors is a girl under 10 years old in good health. Both conserved end residues are trimmed from each CDR3. Fields, in order: V gene, CDR3 length, J gene, CDR3 protein.

>TRBV6-5|13|TRBJ2-1
ASSYTGQISNEQF
>TRBV7-2|12|.
ASSLVLVADEQF
>TRBV5-1|11|TRBJ1-4
ASSFSASEKLF
>TRBV2|11|TRBJ1-2
ASSMQGASGYT
>TRBV7-2|13|TRBJ2-7
ASSLLAGDIYEQY
>TRBV7-2|12|TRBJ2-7
ASSFADGTYEQY
>TRBV7-8|13|TRBJ2-2
ASTPRRGGTGELF
>TRBV28|14|TRBJ2-3
ASSLSASGSTDTQY
>TRBV28|14|TRBJ2-4
ASSPSSAGTKNIQY
>TRBV29-1|8|TRBJ1-1
SVGQVEAF
>TRBV29-1|10|TRBJ1-4
SVEGIGEKLF
>TRBV20-1|14|TRBJ2-3
SARARTSGVIDTQY
>TRBV7-9|11|TRBJ1-1
ASGEGARTEAL
>TRBV3-1|11|TRBJ1-2
ASSQDYTYGYT
>TRBV29-1|12|TRBJ2-1
SVVVDGGLDEQF
>TRBV27|11|TRBJ1-1
ASSLFGTAEAF
>TRBV7-9|17|TRBJ2-4
ASSPIGTSGNTLKNIQY
>TRBV11-2|12|TRBJ2-7
ASSLGGGVHEQY
>TRBV12-3/TRBV12-4|14|TRBJ2-5
ASSSQQGIYQETQY
>TRBV3-1|10|TRBJ1-3
ATANSGNTIY
>TRBV12-3/TRBV12-4|13|TRBJ2-7
ASSLEGQGVYEQY
>TRBV7-6|10|TRBJ1-2
ASGFGAVGYT
>TRBV28|13|TRBJ2-1
ASSYGPGTDNEQF
>TRBV7-9|10|TRBJ1-4
ASSFGSEKLF
>TRBV3-1|12|TRBJ2-3
ASSQAPGADTQY
>TRBV11-2|12|TRBJ2-1
ASSLGAGVVQQF
>TRBV11-1|13|TRBJ2-1
ASSYQGGRTNEQF